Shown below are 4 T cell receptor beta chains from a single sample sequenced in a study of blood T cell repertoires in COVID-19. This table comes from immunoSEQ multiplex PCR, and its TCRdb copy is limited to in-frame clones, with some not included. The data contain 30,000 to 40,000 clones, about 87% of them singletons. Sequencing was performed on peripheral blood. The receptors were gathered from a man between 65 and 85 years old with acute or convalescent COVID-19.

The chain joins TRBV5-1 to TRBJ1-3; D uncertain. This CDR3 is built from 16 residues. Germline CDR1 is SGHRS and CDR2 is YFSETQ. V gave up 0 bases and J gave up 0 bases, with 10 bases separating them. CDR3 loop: CASSLGGSPSGNTIYF. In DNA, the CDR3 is TGCGCCAGCAGCTTGGGCGGGAGCCCCTCTGGAAACACCATATATTTT.

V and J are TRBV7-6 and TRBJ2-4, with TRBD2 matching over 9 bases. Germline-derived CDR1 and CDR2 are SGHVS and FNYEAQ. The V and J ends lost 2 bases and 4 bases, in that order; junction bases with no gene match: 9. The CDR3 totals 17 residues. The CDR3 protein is CASSLSLAGADKNIQYF. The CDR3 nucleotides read TGTGCCAGCAGCTTATCCTTAGCGGGGGCCGATAAAAACATTCAGTACTTC.

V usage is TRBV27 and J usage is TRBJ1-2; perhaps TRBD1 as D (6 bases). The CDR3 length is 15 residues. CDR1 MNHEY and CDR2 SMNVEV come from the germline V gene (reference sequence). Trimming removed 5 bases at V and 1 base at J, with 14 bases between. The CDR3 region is CASSSRTVLNYGYTF. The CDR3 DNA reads TGTGCCAGCAGTAGCCGGACAGTACTTAACTATGGCTACACCTTC.

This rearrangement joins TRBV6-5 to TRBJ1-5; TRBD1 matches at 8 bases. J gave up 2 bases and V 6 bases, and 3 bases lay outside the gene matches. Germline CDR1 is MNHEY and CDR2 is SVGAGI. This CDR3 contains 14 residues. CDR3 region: CASRGQGGNQPQHF. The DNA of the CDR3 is TGTGCCAGCAGAGGACAGGGCGGCAATCAGCCCCAGCATTTT.